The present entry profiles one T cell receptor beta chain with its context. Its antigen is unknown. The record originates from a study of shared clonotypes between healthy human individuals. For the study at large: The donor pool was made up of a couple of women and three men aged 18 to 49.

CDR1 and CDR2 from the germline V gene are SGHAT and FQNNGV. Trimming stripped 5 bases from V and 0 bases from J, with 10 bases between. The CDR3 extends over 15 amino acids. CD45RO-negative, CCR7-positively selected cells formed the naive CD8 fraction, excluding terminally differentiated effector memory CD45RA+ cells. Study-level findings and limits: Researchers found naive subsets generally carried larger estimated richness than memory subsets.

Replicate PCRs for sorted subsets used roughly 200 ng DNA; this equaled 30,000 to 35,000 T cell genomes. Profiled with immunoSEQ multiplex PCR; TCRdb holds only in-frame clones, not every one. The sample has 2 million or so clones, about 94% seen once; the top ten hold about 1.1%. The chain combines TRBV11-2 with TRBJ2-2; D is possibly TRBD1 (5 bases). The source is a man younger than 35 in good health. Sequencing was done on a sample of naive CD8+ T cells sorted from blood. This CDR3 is CASSPYRTNTGELFF. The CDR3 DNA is TGTGCCAGCAGCCCATACAGGACGAACACCGGGGAGCTGTTTTTT.